Listed below are T cell receptor beta chains from one sample, sequenced in a study of blood T cell repertoires in COVID-19. Produced via immunoSEQ multiplex PCR; TCRdb's table is partial and in-frame only. The repertoire includes about 150,000 clones, over 75% of them detected once, and approximately 15% sits in the top ten. Sequencing input: peripheral blood. The receptor set was obtained from a middle-aged woman with acute or convalescent COVID-19. The CDR3 runs from the conserved cysteine through the conserved F or W. A D gene is named only where the DNA matches it firmly. The size of a clone is reported for some rows only, either as once, few or many, or as a class for expanded clones.

size | J | D | V | DNA | CDR3
once | TRBJ2-3 | . | TRBV2 | TGTGCCAGCCAGCAAGGGGGATGGCAGTATTTT | CASQQGGWQYF
. | TRBJ2-7 | TRBD1 | TRBV3-1/TRBV3-2 | TGTGCCAGCAGCCAAGGCACAGGGGGTATCGAGCAGTACTTC | CASSQGTGGIEQYF
once | TRBJ2-1 | . | TRBV10-1 | TGCGCCAGCAGTGACAGGGGCCGCTCCTACAATGAGCAGTTCTTC | CASSDRGRSYNEQFF
few | TRBJ1-2 | . | TRBV7-9 | TGTGCCAGCAGCCCGAGTAATTATGGCTACACCTTC | CASSPSNYGYTF
. | TRBJ2-3 | TRBD2 | TRBV9 | TGTGCCAGCAGCGTATATGGGACTAACACAGATACGCAGTATTTT | CASSVYGTNTDTQYF
. | TRBJ1-4 | . | TRBV19 | TGTGCCAGTAGCGAACAGGGCCGGGAAAAACTGTTTTTT | CASSEQGREKLFF
. | TRBJ2-3 | . | TRBV7-3 | TGTGCCAGCAGCCCAGGGCCAAGTCTAGCGCCCAATACGCAGTATTTT | CASSPGPSLAPNTQYF
. | TRBJ2-7 | . | TRBV6-1 | TGTGCCAGCAGTGATTATCCAGGTGCTTCCTACGAGCAGTACTTC | CASSDYPGASYEQYF
. | TRBJ1-5 | . | TRBV5-6 | TGTGCCAGCAGCGTGACAGTTAGCAATCAGCCCCAGCATTTT | CASSVTVSNQPQHF
once | TRBJ1-1 | . | TRBV12-5 | TGTGCTAGTGGTTTGGCTCAGGGGAACACTGAAGCTTTCTTT | CASGLAQGNTEAFF
. | TRBJ2-3 | TRBD2 | TRBV4-1 | TGCGCCAGCAGCCAAGATAGCGTTCGTCGGGTAGCGGGGGGGAAAGATACGCAGTATTTT | CASSQDSVRRVAGGKDTQYF
. | TRBJ2-1 | . | TRBV7-2 | TGTGCCAGCAGCTCACTAAATACCCGATGTCTTGAGCAGTTCTTC | CASSSLNTRCLEQFF
. | TRBJ2-3 | TRBD1 | TRBV27 | TGTGCCAGCAGTTTATTACCGGGACAGGGCACAGATACGCAGTATTTT | CASSLLPGQGTDTQYF
. | TRBJ1-2 | . | TRBV19 | TGTGCCAGTGAGAATGAACGGGGGGCTTTTATCTATGGCTACACCTTC | CASENERGAFIYGYTF
. | TRBJ1-1 | . | TRBV29-1 | TGCAGCGTTGATCCAGGGATGAACACTGAAGCTTTCTTT | CSVDPGMNTEAFF
. | TRBJ1-1 | . | TRBV12-3/TRBV12-4 | TGTGCCAGCAGTTTGAGTATGAACACTGAAGCTTTCTTT | CASSLSMNTEAFF
. | TRBJ2-1 | TRBD2 | TRBV19 | TGTGCCAGTAGTATAGAACCTAGCGGGATGGCCTACAATGAGCAGTTCTTC | CASSIEPSGMAYNEQFF
. | TRBJ2-7 | TRBD1 | TRBV19 | TGTGCCAGTAGTAAAAAGAGGGGACAGGGCTACGAGCAGTACTTC | CASSKKRGQGYEQYF
. | TRBJ1-1 | . | TRBV29-1 | TGCAGCGTTGGACATTTGAACACTGAAGCTTTCTTT | CSVGHLNTEAFF
. | TRBJ2-7 | . | TRBV15 | TGTGCCACCAGCAGAGATCGGAGGCCGGGGGAGCAGTACTTC | CATSRDRRPGEQYF
. | TRBJ2-3 | . | TRBV4-2 | TGTGCCAGCAGCCAGTACACAGGGAGCGACACAGATACGCAGTATTTT | CASSQYTGSDTDTQYF
. | TRBJ2-2 | . | TRBV2 | TGTGCCAGCAGCGCGGGACAGCCGAACACCGGGGAGCTGTTTTTT | CASSAGQPNTGELFF
. | TRBJ1-2 | . | TRBV6-5 | TGTGCCAGCAGTTATAATGTGCTGCGGACTGCCGATGGCTACACCTTC | CASSYNVLRTADGYTF
. | TRBJ1-6 | TRBD1 | TRBV11-2 | TGTGCCAGCAGCTTAGCCGGACAGGGGATCTCACCCCTCCACTTT | CASSLAGQGISPLHF
once | TRBJ2-5 | . | TRBV9 | TGTGCCAGCAGCGTGTCCCAGGGAGGGGGTCAAGAGACCCAGTACTTC | CASSVSQGGGQETQYF
. | TRBJ1-5 | . | TRBV7-2 | TGTGCCAGCAGCCCCCACGGACAGACCTTTAGCAATCAGCCCCAGCATTTT | CASSPHGQTFSNQPQHF
once | TRBJ1-1 | . | TRBV5-1 | TGCGCCAGCAGCCCGACAGTCCTGAACACTGAAGCTTTCTTT | CASSPTVLNTEAFF
. | TRBJ1-5 | . | TRBV5-6 | TGTGCCAGCAGCTTGGGTCCGGGAAAACCGGCCTATAGCAATCAGCCCCAGCATTTT | CASSLGPGKPAYSNQPQHF
. | TRBJ2-5 | . | TRBV10-3 | TGTGCCATCAGTGCGACAGCGTATCCCCAAGAGACCCAGTACTTC | CAISATAYPQETQYF
. | TRBJ2-5 | . | TRBV7-7 | TGTGCCAGCAGCCGACTAGTTTTCGAGACCCAGTACTTC | CASSRLVFETQYF
. | TRBJ1-2 | . | TRBV6-6 | TGTGCCAGCAGTTACACAGGGAACTATGGCTACACCTTC | CASSYTGNYGYTF
. | TRBJ1-5 | TRBD1 | TRBV6-2/TRBV6-3 | TGTGCCAGCAGTTCAAGACAGGGAAATCGGGTAAGGAGACAGCCCCAGCATTTT | CASSSRQGNRVRRQPQHF
. | TRBJ1-2 | . | TRBV6-6 | TGTGCCAGCAGTTACGGGGAGGGGGTGTATGGCTACACCTTC | CASSYGEGVYGYTF
. | TRBJ2-2 | . | TRBV4-1 | TGCGCCAGCAGCCATATCGGGGAGCTGTTTTTT | CASSHIGELFF
once | TRBJ2-5 | TRBD1 | TRBV11-2 | TGTGCCAGCAGCTTAGGGGACAGTGAACAAGAGACCCAGTACTTC | CASSLGDSEQETQYF
. | TRBJ2-3 | . | TRBV19 | TGTGCCAGTAGTATCCGATATTCCTTCAGGTCTAGCACAGATACGCAGTATTTT | CASSIRYSFRSSTDTQYF
. | TRBJ1-1 | . | TRBV24-1 | TGTGCCACCAGTGATTTTCAGAACACTGAAGCTTTCTTT | CATSDFQNTEAFF
. | TRBJ1-1 | . | TRBV5-6 | TGTGCCAGCAGCTTGACTTTGGGGCCGCCTTTGAACACTGAAGCTTTCTTT | CASSLTLGPPLNTEAFF
. | TRBJ2-2 | TRBD2 | TRBV5-1 | TGCGCCAGCAGCTCAAGCGGGGGGAACACCGGGGAGCTGTTTTTT | CASSSSGGNTGELFF
. | TRBJ2-7 | TRBD2 | TRBV7-9 | TGTGCCAGCAGCTTAGGTTCGGGGGGGCTTCCCTACGAGCAGTACTTC | CASSLGSGGLPYEQYF
. | TRBJ2-3 | TRBD2 | TRBV4-2 | TGTGCCAGCAGCCAAGAACGTCGGGGGGTAGATACGCAGTATTTT | CASSQERRGVDTQYF
. | TRBJ2-6 | . | TRBV27 | TGTGCCAGCAGGGAGGTGGGTTCTGGGGCCAACGTCCTGACTTTC | CASREVGSGANVLTF
. | TRBJ2-5 | . | TRBV6-1 | TGTGCCAGCAGTGAAATTAGTAGGACTAAAAAAGAGACCCAGTACTTC | CASSEISRTKKETQYF
. | TRBJ2-2 | TRBD1 | TRBV5-1 | TGCGCCAGCAGCAGAGTTCCACAGGGGGCTCCCACCGGGGAGCTGTTTTTT | CASSRVPQGAPTGELFF
. | TRBJ2-5 | . | TRBV2 | TGTGCCAGCAGTGGTGGGCACCGACAAGAGACCCAGTACTTC | CASSGGHRQETQYF
. | TRBJ1-4 | TRBD1 | TRBV7-9 | TGTGCCAGCAGCTTGAAAAGGACAGGGCCGATTGAAAAACTGTTTTTT | CASSLKRTGPIEKLFF
once | TRBJ2-7 | . | TRBV7-8 | TGTGCCAGCAGCTTAGGTTGGGCCGAGCAGTACTTC | CASSLGWAEQYF
. | TRBJ2-5 | . | TRBV29-1 | TGCAGCGTTCCAAGGGGTTTAAGGGAAAACGGCCCTCGCAAGCAAGAGACCCAGTACTTC | CSVPRGLRENGPRKQETQYF
. | TRBJ1-2 | . | TRBV10-3 | TGTGCCATCAGTGAGACACAGGGTATCTATGGCTACACCTTC | CAISETQGIYGYTF
. | TRBJ2-1 | . | TRBV29-1 | TGCAGCGGCCGGGGTCTAGTCTACAATGAGCAGTTCTTC | CSGRGLVYNEQFF
. | TRBJ1-2 | . | TRBV7-6 | TGTGCCAGCAGCTTAGCTGGAGTCAGGGGTGGCTATGGCTACACCTTC | CASSLAGVRGGYGYTF
. | TRBJ1-4 | . | TRBV4-2 | TGTGCCAGCAGCCGATCCGCGGTTGGAGGGAAGAATGAAAAACTGTTTTTT | CASSRSAVGGKNEKLFF
. | TRBJ2-3 | TRBD2 | TRBV4-2 | TGTGCCAGCAGCCAAGATGTATCGGCGGGGGGGCCGACAGATACGCAGTATTTT | CASSQDVSAGGPTDTQYF
. | TRBJ2-7 | TRBD2 | TRBV5-1 | TGCGCCAGCAGCTTGGGACTAGCGGGAGGAACCTCGAAGTCCTACGAGCAGTACTTC | CASSLGLAGGTSKSYEQYF
. | TRBJ1-1 | . | TRBV18 | TGTGCCAGCTCACCTAGTATAGAGATCACTGAAGCTTTCTTT | CASSPSIEITEAFF
. | TRBJ1-6 | TRBD1 | TRBV3-1/TRBV3-2 | TGTGCCAGCAGCCAAGGGACAGGGGATTCACCCCTCCACTTT | CASSQGTGDSPLHF
. | TRBJ2-3 | TRBD2 | TRBV9 | TGTGCCAGCAGCTCACAAGCGGGGGGGACAGATACGCAGTATTTT | CASSSQAGGTDTQYF